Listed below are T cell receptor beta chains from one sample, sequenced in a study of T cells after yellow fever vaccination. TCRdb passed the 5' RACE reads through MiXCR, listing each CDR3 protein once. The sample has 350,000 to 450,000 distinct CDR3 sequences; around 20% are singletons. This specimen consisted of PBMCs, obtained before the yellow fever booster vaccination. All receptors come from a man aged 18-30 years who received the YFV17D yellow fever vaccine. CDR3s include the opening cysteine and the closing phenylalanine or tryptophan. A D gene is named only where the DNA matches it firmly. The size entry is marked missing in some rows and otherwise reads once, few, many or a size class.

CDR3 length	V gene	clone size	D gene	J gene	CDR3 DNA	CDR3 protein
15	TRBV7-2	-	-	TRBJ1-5	TGTGCCAGCAGCCTCGACCCTAATAGCAATCAGCCCCAGCATTTT	CASSLDPNSNQPQHF
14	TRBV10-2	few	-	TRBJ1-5	TGCGCCAGCAGTGAGGGGGGGCTCAATCAGCCCCAGCATTTT	CASSEGGLNQPQHF
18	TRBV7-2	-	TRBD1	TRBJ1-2	TGTGCCAGCAGCTTAGGGGATTTGGAGGGGGCTTTAGTCTATGGCTACACCTTC	CASSLGDLEGALVYGYTF
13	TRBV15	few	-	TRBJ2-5	TGTGCCACCAGCAGACGGCAGAAAGAGACCCAGTACTTC	CATSRRQKETQYF
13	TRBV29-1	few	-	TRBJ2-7	TGCAGCGTTGAAGAAGAAGCCGGGTCTCGTCGGTACTTC	CSVEEEAGSRRYF
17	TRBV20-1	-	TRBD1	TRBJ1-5	TGCAGTGCTAGAGATGATGGGGGACAGAGTAGCAATCAGCCCCAGCATTTT	CSARDDGGQSSNQPQHF
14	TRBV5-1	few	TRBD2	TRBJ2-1	TGCGCCAGCAGCTTGGTGGGCGGGAGGGATGAGCAGTTCTTC	CASSLVGGRDEQFF
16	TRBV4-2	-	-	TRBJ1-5	TGTGCCAGCAGCCAGGATAGAGGGTCTGGCAATCAGCCCCAGCATTTT	CASSQDRGSGNQPQHF
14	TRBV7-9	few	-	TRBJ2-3	TGTGCCAGCAGCTTAATTCCTAGCACAGATACGCAGTATTTT	CASSLIPSTDTQYF
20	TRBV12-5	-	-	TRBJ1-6	TGTGCTAGTGGTTTGGTACTGGGCTGGGGCAGGGTGAGGGATAATTCACCCCTCCACTTT	CASGLVLGWGRVRDNSPLHF
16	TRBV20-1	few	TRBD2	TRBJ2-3	TGCAGTGCTAGAGATGCCGTTAGCGGGGGGGCGAGGGCGCAGTATTTT	CSARDAVSGGARAQYF
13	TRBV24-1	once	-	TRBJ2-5	TGTGCCACCAGTGATTTTAACAAGGGGGCCCAGTACTTC	CATSDFNKGAQYF
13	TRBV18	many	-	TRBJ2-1	TGTGCCAGCTCACTCGGGGCACTGAATGAGCAGTTCTTC	CASSLGALNEQFF
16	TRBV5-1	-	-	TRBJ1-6	TGCGCCAGCAGCCGCCGGGACCCCGATACAGGTTCACCCCTCCACTTT	CASSRRDPDTGSPLHF
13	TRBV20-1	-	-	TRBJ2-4	TGCAGTGCTAGAGCCTCCTCGTTCAACATTCAGTACTTC	CSARASSFNIQYF
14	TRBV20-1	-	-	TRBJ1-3	TGCAGTGCAGAGCGAAGGGAAAGTGGAAACACCATATATTTT	CSAERRESGNTIYF
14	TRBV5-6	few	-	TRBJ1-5	TGTGCCAGCAGCCCAGCGCAGGACAATCAGCCCCAGCATTTT	CASSPAQDNQPQHF